Detailed here is one T cell receptor (beta chain). This record belongs to a study of blood T cell repertoires in COVID-19. Germline values: CDR1 LNHDA, CDR2 SQIVND (reference sequence). This CDR3 is 15 amino acids long. V was trimmed by 3 bases and J by 2 bases, leaving 13 bases between them. Libraries were prepared by immunoSEQ multiplex PCR; TCRdb keeps only in-frame clonotypes and omits some of them. The sample lists 200,000 to 250,000 clones, about 85% occurring once. Sequenced material: PBMCs or T cells enriched from blood (not recorded which). The source of this sequence is a woman aged 25 to 45 who had recovered from COVID-19. The rearrangement uses TRBV19 and TRBJ1-2; D is unresolved. CDR3 amino acids: CASSIGETANYGYTF. Here the CDR3 DNA reads TGTGCCAGTAGTATTGGAGAGACGGCGAACTATGGCTACACCTTC.